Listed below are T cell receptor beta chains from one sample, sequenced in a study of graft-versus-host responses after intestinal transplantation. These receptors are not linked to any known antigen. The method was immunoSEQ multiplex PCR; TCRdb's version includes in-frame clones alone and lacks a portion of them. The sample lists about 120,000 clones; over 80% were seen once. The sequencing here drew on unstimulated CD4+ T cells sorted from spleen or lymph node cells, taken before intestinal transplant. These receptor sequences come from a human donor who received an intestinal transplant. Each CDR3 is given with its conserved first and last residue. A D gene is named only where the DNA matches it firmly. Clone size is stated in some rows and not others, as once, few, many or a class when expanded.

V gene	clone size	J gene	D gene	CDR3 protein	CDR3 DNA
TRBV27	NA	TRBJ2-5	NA	CASSPRLGSQYF	TGTGCCAGCAGTCCCCGCCTCGGATCCCAGTACTTC
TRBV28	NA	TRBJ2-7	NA	CASSLWGPGAYEQYF	TGTGCCAGCAGTTTATGGGGCCCGGGTGCCTACGAGCAGTACTTC
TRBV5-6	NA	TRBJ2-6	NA	CASSLASFSGANVLTF	TGTGCCAGCAGCTTGGCTAGCTTCTCTGGGGCCAACGTCCTGACTTTC
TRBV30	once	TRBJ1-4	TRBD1	CAWRGTATNEKLFF	TGTGCCTGGAGGGGGACAGCAACTAATGAAAAACTGTTTTTT
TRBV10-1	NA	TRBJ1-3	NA	CASSESGADGNTIYF	TGCGCCAGCAGTGAGTCAGGGGCGGATGGAAACACCATATATTTT
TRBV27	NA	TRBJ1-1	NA	CASRHLQNTEAFF	TGTGCCAGCAGGCACCTACAGAACACTGAAGCTTTCTTT
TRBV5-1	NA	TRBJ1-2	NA	CASSGTGSRRGYTF	TGCGCCAGCAGCGGTACAGGGTCAAGGCGTGGCTACACCTTC
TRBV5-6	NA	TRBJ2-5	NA	CASSYGQTQYF	TGTGCCAGCAGTTACGGGCAGACCCAGTACTTC
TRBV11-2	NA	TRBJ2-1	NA	CASSLVESIDEQFF	TGTGCCAGCAGCTTAGTTGAGTCTATTGATGAGCAGTTCTTC
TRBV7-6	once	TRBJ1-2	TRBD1	CASSLVATGGDYGYTF	TGTGCCAGCAGCTTAGTCGCGACAGGGGGCGACTATGGCTACACCTTC
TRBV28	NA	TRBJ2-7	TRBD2	CASSLDILAGYEQYF	TGTGCCAGCAGTTTGGATATCCTAGCGGGTTACGAGCAGTACTTC
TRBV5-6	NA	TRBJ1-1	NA	CASSLGGRANTEAFF	TGTGCCAGCAGCTTGGGGGGGCGAGCCAACACTGAAGCTTTCTTT
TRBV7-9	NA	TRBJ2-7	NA	CASSSWGEQYF	TGTGCCAGCAGCTCGTGGGGTGAGCAGTACTTC
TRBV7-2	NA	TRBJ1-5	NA	CASSLEGGAGQPQHF	TGTGCCAGCAGCTTAGAGGGGGGCGCCGGTCAGCCCCAGCATTTT
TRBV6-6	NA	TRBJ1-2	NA	CASSYGGYTF	TGTGCCAGCAGTTACGGGGGCTACACCTTC
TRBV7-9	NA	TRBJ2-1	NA	CASSPRVGYNEQFF	TGTGCCAGCAGCCCGAGGGTGGGCTACAATGAGCAGTTCTTC